This T cell receptor beta chain came from a study of blood T cell repertoires in COVID-19. Study background: Acute-phase and convalescent COVID-19 samples originated in the United States, Italy and Spain.

The CDR3 loop spans 15 amino acids. CDR1 MNHEY and CDR2 SVGAGI come from the germline V gene. V dropped 2 bases and J dropped 5; count of bases not matched to a gene: 3. Some clones are missing from TCRdb's copy, which holds only in-frame ones; the method was immunoSEQ multiplex PCR. In the table there are hundreds of thousands of clones, 86% of which are singletons. Sequencing was performed on peripheral blood. The chain is built from TRBV6-5 and TRBJ2-2; the match to TRBD2 covers 9 bases. The receptor was isolated from a man aged 50 or older with acute or convalescent COVID-19. CDR3 sequence reads: CASSYTTSGTGELFF. As DNA, the CDR3 is TGTGCCAGCAGTTACACGACTAGCGGAACCGGGGAGCTGTTTTTT.